Below, one T cell receptor (beta chain) is given with its context. Antigen unknown. Treatment of the sample: oral pan-JAK inhibitor, 5-10 mg twice daily. CDR3 length: 11 amino acids. V lost 3 bases, J lost 1 base, and 3 bases lay in between. From germline, CDR1 is GTSNPN and CDR2 SVGIG (reference sequence). This sample stems from a study of CD8+ T cells in alopecia areata. Notes on the study in general: The study found that many expanded lesional clones persisted in scalp and blood during tofacitinib. Resident alphabeta T-cell populations of normal skin are likewise subject to sequencing in scalp samples.

Reverse transcribed after extraction, RNA yielded cDNA as the sequencing template. TCRdb's copy holds only in-frame clones and misses some; the assay was immunoSEQ multiplex PCR. Seen here are about 120,000 clones, over 55% observed once, and the top ten hold around 5.4%. The rearrangement uses TRBV30 and TRBJ2-5; D gene ambiguous. The source of this sequence is a human donor with alopecia areata. The starting material was CD4+ T cells sorted from blood, obtained at week 4, from a patient treated with tofacitinib. The CDR3 sequence: CAWSIQETQYF. DNA for the CDR3: TGTGCCTGGAGCATCCAAGAGACCCAGTACTTC.